This is a list of T cell receptor beta chains from one sample in a study of regulatory T cells in long-lasting Graves disease. TCRdb re-called the multiplex PCR reads with MiXCR, one entry per CDR3 protein. The sample lists approximately 350,000 distinct CDR3 sequences, 15% to 20% occurring once. The same sample was also used in a study of T cells in Graves' hyperthyroidism and ophthalmopathy.

This sample comprised peripheral blood mononuclear cells (PBMCs), obtained at new diagnosis, from a patient treated with antithyroid drugs. The receptors derive from a man aged 35 to 55 with Graves disease. Each CDR3 is given with its conserved first and last residue. D genes are given only for firm matches. A clone size is listed for some rows: how often the clone was seen (once, few, many), or a class if it is expanded.

V	D	size	J	CDR3	DNA
TRBV6-1	TRBD2	many	TRBJ2-3	CASSVERVGLAGQYF	TGTGCCAGCAGCGTCGAAAGGGTCGGGCTAGCGGGGCAGTATTTT
TRBV7-9	TRBD1	many	TRBJ2-5	CASSSTPGQGSETQYF	TGTGCCAGCAGCTCTACACCGGGACAGGGGAGCGAGACCCAGTACTTC
TRBV10-3	-	-	TRBJ2-7	CAISDSRRGEQYF	TGTGCCATCAGTGATTCGCGAAGGGGAGAGCAGTACTTC
TRBV18	-	many	TRBJ2-5	CASSPVGETQYF	TGTGCCAGCTCACCAGTCGGAGAGACCCAGTACTTC
TRBV20-1	TRBD2	many	TRBJ2-3	CSWSGEITDTQYF	TGCAGTTGGAGCGGGGAAATCACAGATACGCAGTATTTT
TRBV5-1	-	many	TRBJ2-2	CASRPDGNTGELFF	TGCGCCAGCAGGCCCGACGGGAACACCGGGGAGCTGTTTTTT
TRBV2	TRBD1	many	TRBJ2-1	CASRTGTGGSGEQFF	TGTGCCAGCAGAACCGGGACAGGGGGCTCTGGTGAGCAGTTCTTC
TRBV28	TRBD1	-	TRBJ1-6	CASSPGTGLGSPLHF	TGTGCCAGCAGTCCGGGGACAGGGTTAGGGTCACCCCTCCACTTT
TRBV12-3/TRBV12-4	TRBD1	few	TRBJ1-2	CASTLGGTGYYYGYTF	TGTGCCAGCACCCTAGGGGGGACAGGTTATTACTATGGCTACACCTTC
TRBV5-1	-	many	TRBJ2-3	CASRNGAGYTDTQYF	TGCGCCAGCAGAAATGGAGCAGGGTACACAGATACGCAGTATTTT
TRBV18	TRBD1	many	TRBJ1-1	CASSPPGQGLGTEAFF	TGTGCCAGCTCACCGCCGGGACAGGGCTTAGGCACTGAAGCTTTCTTT